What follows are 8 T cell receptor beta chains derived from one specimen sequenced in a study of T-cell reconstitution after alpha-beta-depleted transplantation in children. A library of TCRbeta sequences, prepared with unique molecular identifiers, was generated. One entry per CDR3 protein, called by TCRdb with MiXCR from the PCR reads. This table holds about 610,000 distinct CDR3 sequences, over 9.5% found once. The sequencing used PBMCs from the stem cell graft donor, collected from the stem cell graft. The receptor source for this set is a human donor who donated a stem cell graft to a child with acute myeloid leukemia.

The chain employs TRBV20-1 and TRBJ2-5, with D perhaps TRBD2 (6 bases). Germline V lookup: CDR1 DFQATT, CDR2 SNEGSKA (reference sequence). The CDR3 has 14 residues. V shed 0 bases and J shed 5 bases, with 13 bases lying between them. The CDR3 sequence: CSARDGRTGETQYF. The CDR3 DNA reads TGCAGTGCTAGAGATGGGAGGACCGGTGAGACCCAGTACTTC.

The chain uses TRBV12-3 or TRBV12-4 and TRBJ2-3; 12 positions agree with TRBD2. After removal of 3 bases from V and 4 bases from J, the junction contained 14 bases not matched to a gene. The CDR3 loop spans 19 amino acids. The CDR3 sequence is CASSFRVTSGSVPADTQYF. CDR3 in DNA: TGTGCCAGCAGTTTTAGGGTGACTAGCGGGAGTGTCCCCGCAGATACGCAGTATTTT.

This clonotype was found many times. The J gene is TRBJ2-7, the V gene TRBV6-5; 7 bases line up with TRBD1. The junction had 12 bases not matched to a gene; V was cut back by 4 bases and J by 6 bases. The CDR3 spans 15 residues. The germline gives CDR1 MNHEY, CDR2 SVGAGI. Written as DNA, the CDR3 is TGTGCCAGCAGTTCAACCCCAGACAGGGTCGGCGAGCAGTACTTC. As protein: CASSSTPDRVGEQYF.

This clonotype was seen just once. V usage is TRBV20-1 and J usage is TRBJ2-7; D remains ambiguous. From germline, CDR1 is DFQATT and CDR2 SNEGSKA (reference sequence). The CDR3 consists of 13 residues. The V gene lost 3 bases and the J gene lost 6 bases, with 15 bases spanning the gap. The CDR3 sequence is CSASPASVGEQYF. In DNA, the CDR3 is TGCAGTGCTAGCCCTGCTTCGGTGGGCGAGCAGTACTTC.

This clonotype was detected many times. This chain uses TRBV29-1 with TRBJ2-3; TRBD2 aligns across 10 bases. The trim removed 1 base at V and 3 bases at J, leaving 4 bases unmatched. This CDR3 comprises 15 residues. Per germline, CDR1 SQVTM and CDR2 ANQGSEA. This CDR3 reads CSVEASGGPTDTQYF. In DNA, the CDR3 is TGCAGCGTTGAAGCTAGCGGGGGACCTACAGATACGCAGTATTTT.

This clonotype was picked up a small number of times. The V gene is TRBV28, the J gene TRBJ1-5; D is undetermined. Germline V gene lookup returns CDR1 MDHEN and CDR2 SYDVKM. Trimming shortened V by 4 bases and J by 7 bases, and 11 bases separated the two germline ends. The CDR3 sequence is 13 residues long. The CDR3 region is CASSSFSGQPQHF. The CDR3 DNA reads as TGTGCCAGCAGTTCCTTCAGTGGCCAGCCCCAGCATTTT.

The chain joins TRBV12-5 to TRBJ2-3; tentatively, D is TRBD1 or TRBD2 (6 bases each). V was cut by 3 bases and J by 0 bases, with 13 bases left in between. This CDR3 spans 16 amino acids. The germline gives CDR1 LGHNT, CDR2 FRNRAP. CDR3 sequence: CASGLGRGTSTDTQYF. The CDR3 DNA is TGTGCTAGTGGTTTAGGTCGGGGGACAAGCACAGATACGCAGTATTTT.

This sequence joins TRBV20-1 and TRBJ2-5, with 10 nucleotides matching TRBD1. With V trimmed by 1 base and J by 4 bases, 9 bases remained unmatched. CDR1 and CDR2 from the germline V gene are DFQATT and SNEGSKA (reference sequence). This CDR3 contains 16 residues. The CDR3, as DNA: TGCAGTGCTAGAGTGTGGGACAGGGGCGGTGGAGAGACCCAGTACTTC. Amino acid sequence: CSARVWDRGGGETQYF.